The clone carrying this T cell receptor (beta chain) is medium-sized. Antigen: not known. The data were obtained in a study of CD8+ T cells in alopecia areata. Study-wide context: Each of the treated patients was given oral tofacitinib, 5 to 10 mg twice daily, for moderate-to-severe alopecia areata. Tofacitinib ran for 6 to 18 months before 6 months off drug.

The sequencing template was cDNA reverse transcribed from extracted RNA. Libraries were prepared by immunoSEQ multiplex PCR; TCRdb keeps only in-frame clonotypes and omits some of them. This sample has approximately 120,000 clones, with approximately 60% found just once. This CDR3 has 14 residues. With V trimmed by 4 bases and J by 7 bases, 6 bases remained unmatched. Per germline, CDR1 MNHEY and CDR2 SMNVEV (reference sequence). Study-level points and caveats: Numerous clones, expanded in lesions, remained in scalp and blood during tofacitinib.

Treatment meaning: oral pan-JAK inhibitor, 5-10 mg twice daily. The starting material was CD4+ T cells sorted from blood, obtained at week 4, from a patient treated with tofacitinib. This receptor was identified in a human donor with alopecia areata. The gene calls are TRBV27 and TRBJ2-1, with TRBD1 matching over 8 bases. The CDR3 here is CASSWYRGSNEQFF. As DNA, the CDR3 is TGTGCCAGCAGTTGGTACAGGGGGTCGAATGAGCAGTTCTTC.